This T cell receptor beta chain was obtained from a study of T cells in localized non-small cell lung cancer. General study points: The study found T cell clonality highest in uninvolved adjacent lung, above tumor. One tumor region alone was sequenced, and heterogeneity therefore remains possible.

In its sample, this clone is medium-sized (0.01 to 0.1%). Its antigen is undetermined. Produced via immunoSEQ multiplex PCR; TCRdb's table is partial and in-frame only. The data show about 1,300 clones, approximately 26% seen once. This CDR3 region has 15 residues. Germline lookup yields CDR1 PRHDT and CDR2 FYEKMQ (reference sequence). Germline trimming cut 5 bases from V and 0 bases from J; bases unmatched to any gene: 5. The sequence came from a male donor at least 60 years old with stage II lung adenocarcinoma. Sequencing used normal lung tissue next to the tumor, obtained before any cancer treatment. The chain joins TRBV13 to TRBJ1-1, with TRBD1 matching 8 bases. This chain's CDR3 is CASSPRQGMNTEAFF. DNA of the CDR3: TGTGCCAGCAGCCCTCGACAGGGGATGAACACTGAAGCTTTCTTT.